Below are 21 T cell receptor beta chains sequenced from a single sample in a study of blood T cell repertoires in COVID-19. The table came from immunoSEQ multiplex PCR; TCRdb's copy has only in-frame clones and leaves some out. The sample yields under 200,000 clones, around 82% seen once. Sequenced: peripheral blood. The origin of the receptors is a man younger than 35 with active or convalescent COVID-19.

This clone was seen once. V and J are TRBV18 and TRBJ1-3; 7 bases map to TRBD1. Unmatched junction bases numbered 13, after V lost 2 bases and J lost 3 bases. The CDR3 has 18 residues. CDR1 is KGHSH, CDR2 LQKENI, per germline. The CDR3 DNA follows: TGTGCCAGCTCACCAGACAGGGTTCGGGTCCTCCTTGGAAACACCATATATTTT. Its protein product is CASSPDRVRVLLGNTIYF.

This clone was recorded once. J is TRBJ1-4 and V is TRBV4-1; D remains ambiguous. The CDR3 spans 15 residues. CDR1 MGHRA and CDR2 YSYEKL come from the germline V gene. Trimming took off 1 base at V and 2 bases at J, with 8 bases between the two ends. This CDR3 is CASSQVRLTNEKLFF. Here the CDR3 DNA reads TGCGCCAGCAGCCAAGTACGGTTGACTAATGAAAAACTGTTTTTT.

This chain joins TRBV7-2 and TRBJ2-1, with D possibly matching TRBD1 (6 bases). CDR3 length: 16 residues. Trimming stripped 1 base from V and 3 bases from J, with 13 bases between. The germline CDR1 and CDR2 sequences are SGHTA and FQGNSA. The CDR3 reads CASSLGSWTDYNEQFF. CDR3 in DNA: TGTGCCAGCAGCTTAGGATCTTGGACAGACTACAATGAGCAGTTCTTC.

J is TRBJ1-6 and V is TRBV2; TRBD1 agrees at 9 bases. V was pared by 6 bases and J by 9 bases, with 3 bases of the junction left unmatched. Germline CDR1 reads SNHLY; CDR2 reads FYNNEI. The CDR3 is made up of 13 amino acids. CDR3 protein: CASSRDRASPLHF. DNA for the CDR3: TGTGCCAGCAGCCGGGACAGGGCTTCACCCCTCCACTTT.

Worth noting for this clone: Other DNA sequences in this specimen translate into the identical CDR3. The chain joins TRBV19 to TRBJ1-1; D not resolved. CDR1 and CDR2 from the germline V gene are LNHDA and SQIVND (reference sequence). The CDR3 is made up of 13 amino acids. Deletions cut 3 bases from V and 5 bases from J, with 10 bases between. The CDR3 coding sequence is TGTGCCAGTAGTATTGGGCGGGATACTGAAGCTTTCTTT. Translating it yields CASSIGRDTEAFF.

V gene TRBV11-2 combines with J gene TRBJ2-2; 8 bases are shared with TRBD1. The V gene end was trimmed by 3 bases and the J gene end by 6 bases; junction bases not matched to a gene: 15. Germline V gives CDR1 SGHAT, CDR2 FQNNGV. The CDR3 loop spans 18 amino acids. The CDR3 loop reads CASSFGPEQGDHPGELFF. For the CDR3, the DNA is TGTGCCAGCAGCTTCGGTCCGGAACAGGGGGATCATCCCGGGGAGCTGTTTTTT.

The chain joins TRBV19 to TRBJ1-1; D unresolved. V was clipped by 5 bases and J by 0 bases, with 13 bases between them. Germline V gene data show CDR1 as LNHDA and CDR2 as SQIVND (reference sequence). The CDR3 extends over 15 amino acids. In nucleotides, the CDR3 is TGTGCCAGTAGTCCTCGGATGACAATGAACACTGAAGCTTTCTTT. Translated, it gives CASSPRMTMNTEAFF.

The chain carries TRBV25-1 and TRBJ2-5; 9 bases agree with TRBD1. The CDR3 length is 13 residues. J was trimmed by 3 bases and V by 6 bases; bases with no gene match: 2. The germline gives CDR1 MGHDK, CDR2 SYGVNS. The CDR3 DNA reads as TGTGCCAGCAGAAGGACAGGGGAAGAGACCCAGTACTTC. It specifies CASRRTGEETQYF.

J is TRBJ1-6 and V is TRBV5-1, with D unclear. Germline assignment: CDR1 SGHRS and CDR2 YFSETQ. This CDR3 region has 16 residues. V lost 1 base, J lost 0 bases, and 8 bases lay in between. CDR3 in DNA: TGCGCCAGCAGCTTGCTAGGGAGCTCCTATAATTCACCCCTCCACTTT. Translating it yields CASSLLGSSYNSPLHF.

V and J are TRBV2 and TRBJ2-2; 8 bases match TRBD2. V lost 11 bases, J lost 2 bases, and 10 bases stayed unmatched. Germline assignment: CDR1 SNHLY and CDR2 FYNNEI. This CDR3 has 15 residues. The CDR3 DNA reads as TGTGCCTCGGGACGGGAGGGGGGAAACACCGGGGAGCTGTTTTTT. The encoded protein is CASGREGGNTGELFF.

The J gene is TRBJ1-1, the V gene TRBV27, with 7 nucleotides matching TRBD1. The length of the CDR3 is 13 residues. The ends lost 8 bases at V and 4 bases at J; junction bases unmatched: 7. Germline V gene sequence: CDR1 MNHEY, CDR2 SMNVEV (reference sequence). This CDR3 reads CASFPQGSTEAFF. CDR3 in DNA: TGTGCCAGCTTTCCACAGGGGAGCACTGAAGCTTTCTTT.

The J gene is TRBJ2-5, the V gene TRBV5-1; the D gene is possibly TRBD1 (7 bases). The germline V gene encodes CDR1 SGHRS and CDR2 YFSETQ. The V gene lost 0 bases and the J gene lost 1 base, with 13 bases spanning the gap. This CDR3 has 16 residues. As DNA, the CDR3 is TGCGCCAGCAGCTTGGGGGCAGGGGGGATCCAAGAGACCCAGTACTTC. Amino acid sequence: CASSLGAGGIQETQYF.

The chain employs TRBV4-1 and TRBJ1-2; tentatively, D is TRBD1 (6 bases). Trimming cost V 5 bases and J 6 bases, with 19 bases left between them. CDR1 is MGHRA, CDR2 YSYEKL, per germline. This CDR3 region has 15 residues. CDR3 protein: CASSDRDTKWDGYTF. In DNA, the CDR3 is TGCGCCAGCAGCGACCGGGACACCAAGTGGGATGGCTACACCTTC.

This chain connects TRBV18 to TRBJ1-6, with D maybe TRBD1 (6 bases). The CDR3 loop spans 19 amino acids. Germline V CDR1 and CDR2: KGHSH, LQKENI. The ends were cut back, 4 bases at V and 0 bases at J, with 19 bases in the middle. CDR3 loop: CASSHTDGQKSSYNSPLHF. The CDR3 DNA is TGTGCCAGCTCACACACAGACGGACAGAAAAGCTCCTATAATTCACCCCTCCACTTT.

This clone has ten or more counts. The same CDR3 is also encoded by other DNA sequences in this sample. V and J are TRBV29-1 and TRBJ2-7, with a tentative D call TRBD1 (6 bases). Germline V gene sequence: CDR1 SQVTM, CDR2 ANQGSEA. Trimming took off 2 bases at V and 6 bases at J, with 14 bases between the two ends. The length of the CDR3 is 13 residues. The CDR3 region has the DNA TGCAGCGTTGAATGGGGGCGTGGGGGCGAGCAGTACTTC. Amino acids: CSVEWGRGGEQYF.

In DNA, the CDR3 is TGCAGTGCTAGTAGGGGCGGCACCGGGGAGCTGTTTTTT. Its protein is CSASRGGTGELFF. This sequence joins TRBV20-1 and TRBJ2-2; TRBD1 is a possible D gene (5 bases). With 3 bases removed from V and 4 bases from J, the gap between germline ends came to 9 bases. The CDR3 sequence is 13 residues long. From germline, CDR1 is DFQATT and CDR2 SNEGSKA (reference sequence).

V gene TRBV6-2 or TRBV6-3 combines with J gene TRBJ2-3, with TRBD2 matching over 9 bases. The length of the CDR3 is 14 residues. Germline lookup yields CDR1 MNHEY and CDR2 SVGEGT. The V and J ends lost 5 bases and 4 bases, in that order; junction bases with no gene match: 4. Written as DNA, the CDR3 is TGTGCCAGCAGTCCGGGACTAGCATCAGATACGCAGTATTTT. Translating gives CASSPGLASDTQYF.

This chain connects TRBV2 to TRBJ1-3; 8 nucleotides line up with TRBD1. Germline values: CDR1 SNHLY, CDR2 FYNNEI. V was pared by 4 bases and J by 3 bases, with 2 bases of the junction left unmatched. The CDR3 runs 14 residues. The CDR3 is CASSADRGGNTIYF. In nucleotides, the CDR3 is TGTGCCAGCAGTGCTGACAGGGGTGGAAACACCATATATTTT.

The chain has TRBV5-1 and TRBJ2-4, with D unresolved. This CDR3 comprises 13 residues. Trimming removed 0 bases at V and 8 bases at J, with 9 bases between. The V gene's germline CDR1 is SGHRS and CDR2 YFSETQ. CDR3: CASSLDPEDIQYF. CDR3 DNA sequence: TGCGCCAGCAGCTTGGACCCCGAGGACATTCAGTACTTC.

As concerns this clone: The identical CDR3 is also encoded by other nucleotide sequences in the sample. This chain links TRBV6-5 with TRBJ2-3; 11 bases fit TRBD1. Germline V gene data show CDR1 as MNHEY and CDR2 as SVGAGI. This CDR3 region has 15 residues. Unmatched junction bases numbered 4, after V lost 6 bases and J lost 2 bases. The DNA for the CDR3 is TGTGCCAGCAGAAAAGGACAGGGGGCCACAGATACGCAGTATTTT. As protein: CASRKGQGATDTQYF.

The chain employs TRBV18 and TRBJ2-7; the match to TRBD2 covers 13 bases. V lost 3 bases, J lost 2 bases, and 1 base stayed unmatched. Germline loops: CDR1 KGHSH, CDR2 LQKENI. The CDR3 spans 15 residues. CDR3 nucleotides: TGTGCCAGCTCACCGGGGACTAGCGGGGCCTACGAGCAGTACTTC. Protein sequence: CASSPGTSGAYEQYF.